What follows are 8 T cell receptor beta chains derived from one specimen sequenced in a study of read filtering for tumor transcriptome and immune sequencing. From roughly 400 ng of RNA, a library with molecular barcoded alpha/delta and beta/gamma adaptors was made. Via MiXCR, TCRdb re-called the reads, giving one row per CDR3 protein. The table includes more than 100,000 distinct CDR3 sequences, over 10% detected once. Material: a population of CD138-negative cells sorted from bone marrow. Receptors originate from a donor at least 40 years old with multiple myeloma.

In this sample, this clonotype turned up many times. The rearrangement joins TRBV19 to TRBJ2-2, with D tentatively TRBD2 (5 bases). Germline V gene data show CDR1 as LNHDA and CDR2 as SQIVND (reference sequence). V was pared by 7 bases and J by 5 bases, with 20 bases between. CDR3 size: 16 residues. Here the CDR3 DNA reads TGTGCCAGTACCCATTTGGGTAGCGTCGATACCGGGGAGCTGTTTTTT. Residues: CASTHLGSVDTGELFF.

This clonotype was seen repeatedly, ten times or more. This chain connects TRBV6-2 or TRBV6-3 to TRBJ2-2; D perhaps matches TRBD2 (5 bases). Looked up from germline, CDR1 is MNHEY and CDR2 is SVGEGT. V shed 6 bases and J shed 4 bases, with 12 bases lying between them. The CDR3 spans 14 residues. The CDR3 spells CASRGAHTTGELFF. CDR3 nucleotides: TGTGCCAGCAGGGGAGCTCACACCACCGGGGAGCTGTTTTTT.

This clonotype was counted between two and nine times. The chain links TRBV6-5 to TRBJ1-5; D is ambiguous. CDR3 length: 14 amino acids. The germline V and J ends were trimmed by 4 bases and 0 bases, with 7 bases remaining between them. Germline V lookup: CDR1 MNHEY, CDR2 SVGAGI. Written as DNA, the CDR3 is TGTGCCAGCAGTTCTTTGAGTAGCAATCAGCCCCAGCATTTT. Its protein is CASSSLSSNQPQHF.

This clonotype was recorded many times. This chain uses TRBV11-2 with TRBJ1-1; no clear D gene. CDR3 length equals 14 residues. V lost 5 bases to trimming and J lost 5 bases, with 15 bases between them. Germline loops: CDR1 SGHAT, CDR2 FQNNGV. The CDR3 DNA reads TGTGCCAGCAGCGTTGACCCTTTTGGGACTGAAGCTTTCTTT. The encoded protein is CASSVDPFGTEAFF.

The rearrangement joins TRBV2 to TRBJ2-2, with 11 bases matching TRBD1. Per the germline V gene, CDR1 is SNHLY and CDR2 is FYNNEI. The V and J ends lost 7 bases and 3 bases, in that order; junction bases with no gene match: 4. The length of the CDR3 is 15 residues. CDR3 sequence reads: CASKRDRGYTGELFF. Written as DNA, the CDR3 is TGTGCCAGCAAGCGGGACAGGGGGTACACCGGGGAGCTGTTTTTT. Variable domain in full (rest from reference TRBV2 and TRBJ2-2): EPEVTQTPSHQVTQMGQEVILRCVPISNHLYFYWYRQILGQKVEFLVSFYNNEISEKSEIFDDQFSVERPDGSNFTLKIRSTKLEDSAMYFCASKRDRGYTGELFFGEGSRLTVL.

Remarks on this clonotype: Possible read error: a much larger clone is one base away. This chain uses TRBV4-1 with TRBJ2-4, with D tentatively TRBD2 (7 bases). TRBJ2-3 explains the end of the DNA better; the J call may be wrong. Germline CDR1 and CDR2: MGHRA and YSYEKL. This CDR3 is 18 amino acids long. CDR3 residues: CASSHVGGPGPNGGTQYF. The CDR3 nucleotides are TGCGCCAGCAGCCATGTGGGGGGGCCCGGACCAAACGGTGGCACGCAGTATTTT.

Comment on this clonotype: This sequence may be a read error, since a much larger clone differs from it by one base. The CDR3 does not close with the conserved phenylalanine or tryptophan, likely indicating a read error. The genes are TRBV20-1 and TRBJ1-4; unclear D gene. Germline V CDR1 and CDR2: DFQATT, SNEGSKA (reference sequence). The length of the CDR3 is 16 residues. Trimming took off 0 bases at V and 4 bases at J, with 15 bases between the two ends. This chain's CDR3 is CSARDPRVFGNEKLFY. The CDR3 DNA follows: TGCAGTGCTAGAGATCCGAGGGTATTCGGTAATGAAAAACTGTTTTAT.

This clonotype was observed at least ten times. The chain recombines TRBV19 with TRBJ2-6; D unclear. The CDR3 length is 16 residues. V was cut by 2 bases and J by 0 bases, with 8 bases left in between. Per germline, CDR1 LNHDA and CDR2 SQIVND (reference sequence). The CDR3 protein is CASSIPALSGANVLTF. The CDR3 coding sequence is TGTGCCAGTAGTATACCCGCTCTCTCTGGGGCCAACGTCCTGACTTTC.